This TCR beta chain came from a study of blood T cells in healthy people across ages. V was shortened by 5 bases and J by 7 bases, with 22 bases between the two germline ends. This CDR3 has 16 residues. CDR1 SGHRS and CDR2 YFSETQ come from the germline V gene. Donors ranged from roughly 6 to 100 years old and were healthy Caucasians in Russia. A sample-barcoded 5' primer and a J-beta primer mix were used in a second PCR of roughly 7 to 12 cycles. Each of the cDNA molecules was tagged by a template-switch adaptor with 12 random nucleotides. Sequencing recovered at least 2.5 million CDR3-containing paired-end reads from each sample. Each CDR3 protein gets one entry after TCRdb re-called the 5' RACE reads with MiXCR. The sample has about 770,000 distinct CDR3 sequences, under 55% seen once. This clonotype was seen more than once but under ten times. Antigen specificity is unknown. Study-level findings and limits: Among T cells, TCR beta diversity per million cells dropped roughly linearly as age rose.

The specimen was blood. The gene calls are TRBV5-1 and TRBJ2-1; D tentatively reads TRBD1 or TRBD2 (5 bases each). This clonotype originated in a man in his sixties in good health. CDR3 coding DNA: TGCGCCAGCAGTTTGATCGGGGCTCAGCACGAGAATGAGCAGTTCTTC. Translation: CASSLIGAQHENEQFF.